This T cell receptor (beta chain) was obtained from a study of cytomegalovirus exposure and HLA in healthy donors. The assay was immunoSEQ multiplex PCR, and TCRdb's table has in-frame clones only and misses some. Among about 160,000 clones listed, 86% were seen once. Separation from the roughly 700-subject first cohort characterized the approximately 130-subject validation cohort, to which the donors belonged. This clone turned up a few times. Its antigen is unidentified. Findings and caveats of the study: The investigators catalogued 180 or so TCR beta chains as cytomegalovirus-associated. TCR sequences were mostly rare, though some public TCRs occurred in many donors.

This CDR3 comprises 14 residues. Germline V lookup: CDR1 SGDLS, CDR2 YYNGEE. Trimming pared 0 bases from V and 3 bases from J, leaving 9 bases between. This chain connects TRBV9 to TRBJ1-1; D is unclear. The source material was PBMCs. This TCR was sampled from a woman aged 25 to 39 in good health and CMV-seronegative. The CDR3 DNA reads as TGTGCCAGCAGCGTAGCGCAGGTAGACACTGAAGCTTTCTTT. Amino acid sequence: CASSVAQVDTEAFF.